This T cell receptor (beta chain) was documented in a study of blood T cell repertoires in COVID-19. Study as a whole: Acute and convalescent COVID-19 samples came from the United States, Italy and Spain.

The authors' processing: By means of reference gene primer amplification, nucleated cell counts were estimated. Profiling relied on immunoSEQ multiplex PCR, and the TCRdb table lists in-frame clones only, not all of them. The V and J calls and clone size were taken over from that table, and D and trimming were inferred from the DNA. The table shows just over 75,000 clones, with 84% occurring only once. V lost 5 bases and J lost 8, with 10 bases in between. Germline assignment: CDR1 MNHEY and CDR2 SMNVEV (reference sequence). The CDR3 is 12 amino acids. The specimen sequenced was peripheral blood. This TCR derives from a man aged 50 to 59 with acute or convalescent COVID-19. The chain combines TRBV27 with TRBJ2-1; D gene uncertain. The CDR3 sequence: CASSLGGHEQFF. CDR3 sequence (DNA): TGTGCCAGCAGTCTGGGTGGGCATGAGCAGTTCTTC.